This entry is about one T cell receptor beta chain. The junction departs from germline at one end; a sequencing error may be responsible. These data belong to a study of T-cell reconstitution after alpha-beta-depleted transplantation in children. CDR1 is DFQATT and CDR2 is SNEGSKA in the germline V gene (reference sequence). The CDR3 contains 15 residues. Preparing the TCRbeta library involved the use of unique molecular identifiers. TCRdb processed the PCR reads anew with MiXCR; each CDR3 protein has one entry. The sample lists about 540,000 distinct CDR3 sequences, about a sixth occurring once. The V and J genes are TRBV20-1 and TRBJ1-5; 8 bases match TRBD1. This specimen was PBMCs from the stem cell graft donor, taken from the stem cell graft. The sequence came from a human donor who donated a stem cell graft to a child with acute lymphoblastic leukemia. CDR3 nucleotides: TGCTGTGCTCAGGGGGCGCTCGATAGCAATCAGCCCCAGCATTTT. Its protein product is CCAQGALDSNQPQHF.